The 14 T cell receptor beta chains below come from one sample, sequenced in a study of beta chain features in type 1 diabetes. General study findings and limits: All four CD4+ subsets of Type 1 diabetes patients contained TCRB CDR3s that were moderately but significantly shorter.

Expressed TCRB transcripts were sequenced, since all the RNA that had been isolated was reverse transcribed. TCRdb's table, derived via immunoSEQ multiplex PCR, lists solely in-frame clones and lacks some. The sample has 300,000 to 400,000 clones, about 14% seen once. The antigens of these receptors remain unknown. The sequenced sample consisted of naive CD4+ T cells from blood. Source of these receptors: a woman under 30 with type 1 diabetes.

This clone was seen more than once but under ten times. The chain uses TRBV7-9 and TRBJ1-1; TRBD1 aligns across 8 bases. The J segment lost 5 bases and the V segment lost 6 bases, leaving 11 bases of the junction unmatched. The germline V gene encodes CDR1 SEHNR and CDR2 FQNEAQ (reference sequence). The CDR3 extends over 15 amino acids. CDR3 loop: CASSSQGAQATEAFF. The CDR3 region has the DNA TGTGCCAGCAGTTCCCAGGGGGCGCAGGCGACTGAAGCTTTCTTT.

This clone was seen a handful of times. The chain recombines TRBV5-4 with TRBJ2-1; 9 bases are shared with TRBD1. The length of the CDR3 is 17 residues. Germline V gives CDR1 SGHNT, CDR2 YYREEE (reference sequence). V gave up 7 bases and J gave up 5 bases; unmatched junction bases: 16. This chain's CDR3 is CASLPRMGTGNDNEQFF. CDR3 sequence (DNA): TGTGCCAGCCTCCCTAGGATGGGGACAGGGAACGACAATGAGCAGTTCTTC.

This clone has a handful of counts. The chain links TRBV4-3 to TRBJ2-2; no clear D gene. Germline assignment: CDR1 LGHNA and CDR2 YSLEER. Between the trimmed V and J ends, which lost 4 bases and 6 bases, there was a span of 12 bases. The length of the CDR3 is 14 residues. This chain's CDR3 is CASSPQARPGELFF. CDR3 in DNA: TGCGCCAGCAGCCCCCAGGCCAGGCCCGGGGAGCTGTTTTTT.

This clone has more than one count but fewer than ten. The chain is built from TRBV21-1 and TRBJ2-7; TRBD1, the table's D call, was not compared with the DNA. TRBV21-1 is classified as a pseudogene. CDR3 size: 15 residues. In DNA, the CDR3 is TGTGCCAGCAGCAAACCCCTCCTGACAGGGGACGAGCAGTACGTC. It translates to CASSKPLLTGDEQYV.

This clone was seen only a few times. The V gene is TRBV5-1, the J gene TRBJ2-5, with 10 nucleotides matching TRBD2. CDR3 length: 17 amino acids. V was clipped by 0 bases and J by 5 bases; unmatched bases: 10. CDR1 and CDR2 (germline): SGHRS, YFSETQ. The CDR3 is CASSLVPSGRLQETQYF. The CDR3 bases are TGCGCCAGCAGCTTGGTTCCTAGCGGGAGATTGCAGGAGACCCAGTACTTC.

The sample holds a few counts of this clone. The gene calls are TRBV18 and TRBJ2-7; TRBD1 agrees at 12 bases. Germline CDR1 KGHSH, CDR2 LQKENI. The V segment lost 6 bases and the J segment 5 bases; nucleotides outside the gene matches: 14. CDR3 length: 17 amino acids. CDR3 coding DNA: TGTGCCAGCTCTACGAAAACCCCCGGGACAGGGGGCGACGAGCAGTACTTC. It yields the protein CASSTKTPGTGGDEQYF. Variable domain in full (rest from reference TRBV18 and TRBJ2-7): NAGVMQNPRHLVRRRGQEARLRCSPMKGHSHVYWYRQLPEEGLKFMVYLQKENIIDESGMPKERFSAEFPKEGPSILRIQQVVRGDSAAYFCASSTKTPGTGGDEQYFGPGTRLTVT.

J is TRBJ1-1 and V is TRBV6-5, with D hard to call. Trimming shortened V by 0 bases and J by 0 bases, and 8 bases separated the two germline ends. Germline V gene lookup returns CDR1 MNHEY and CDR2 SVGAGI. The CDR3 consists of 15 residues. The CDR3 spells CASSYSRSMNTEAFF. In DNA form, the CDR3 reads TGTGCCAGCAGTTACTCGAGGTCTATGAACACTGAAGCTTTCTTT.

J is TRBJ2-7 and V is TRBV6-1, with 10 bases lining up with TRBD1. V lost 6 bases to trimming and J lost 2 bases; unmatched junction nucleotides: 7. The CDR3 spans 15 residues. CDR1 is MNHNS, CDR2 SASEGT, per germline. DNA for the CDR3: TGTGCCAGCAGGGGGACGGACAGGGGGGCCTACGAGCAGTACTTC. This gives the protein CASRGTDRGAYEQYF.

This clone has only a few counts. This chain uses TRBV20-1 with TRBJ2-7, with D uncertain. The germline gives CDR1 DFQATT, CDR2 SNEGSKA (reference sequence). This CDR3 region has 11 residues. Trimming stripped 6 bases from V and 4 bases from J, with 10 bases between. CDR3 coding DNA: TGCAGTGCCCGTTTGTTATACGAGCAGTACTTC. Translation gives CSARLLYEQYF.

This clone was picked up a small number of times. The chain combines TRBV18 with TRBJ2-1, with 8 bases that match TRBD2. V lost 2 bases to trimming and J lost 6 bases; unmatched junction nucleotides: 12. The germline V gene encodes CDR1 KGHSH and CDR2 LQKENI. The CDR3 has 17 amino acids. The CDR3 DNA follows: TGTGCCAGCTCACCAATAGGCCGGGAGGGCTTCGCCAATGAGCAGTTCTTC. Protein: CASSPIGREGFANEQFF. Drawing the rest from reference TRBV18 and TRBJ2-1, the complete variable domain is NAGVMQNPRHLVRRRGQEARLRCSPMKGHSHVYWYRQLPEEGLKFMVYLQKENIIDESGMPKERFSAEFPKEGPSILRIQQVVRGDSAAYFCASSPIGREGFANEQFFGPGTRLTVL.

The chain is built from TRBV2 and TRBJ2-3; 8 positions agree with TRBD2. The CDR3 extends over 16 amino acids. The germline gives CDR1 SNHLY, CDR2 FYNNEI. J gave up 3 bases and V 6 bases, and 11 bases lay outside the gene matches. Here the CDR3 reads CASRIPLASGTDTQYF. CDR3 in DNA: TGTGCCAGCAGGATACCATTGGCTAGCGGGACAGATACGCAGTATTTT.

There are a few counts of this clone. The V call is TRBV5-1, the J call TRBJ2-3, with D perhaps matching TRBD2 (6 bases). The V gene's germline CDR1 is SGHRS and CDR2 YFSETQ. The CDR3 is 14 residues long. V gave up 2 bases and J gave up 4 bases, with 11 bases separating them. The CDR3 reads CASSFTPGADTQYF. Here the CDR3 DNA reads TGCGCCAGCAGCTTCACACCGGGGGCAGATACGCAGTATTTT.

The genes are TRBV2 and TRBJ2-1; 8 positions match TRBD1. The CDR3 runs to 15 residues. V gave up 3 bases and J gave up 3 bases; unmatched junction bases: 4. The germline V gene has CDR1 SNHLY and CDR2 FYNNEI. Written as DNA, the CDR3 is TGTGCCAGCAGTGATAGACAGGGGAACTACAATGAGCAGTTCTTC. Its protein is CASSDRQGNYNEQFF.

The chain carries TRBV7-9 and TRBJ1-1, with TRBD1 identical over 7 bases. Trimming cost V 5 bases and J 1 base; bases outside gene matches: 4. This CDR3 spans 14 amino acids. CDR1 is SEHNR, CDR2 FQNEAQ, per germline (reference sequence). The chain's CDR3 is CASSLRDRNTEAFF. The CDR3 DNA follows: TGTGCCAGCAGCCTCCGGGACAGGAACACTGAAGCTTTCTTT. Full variable domain (rest looked up from reference TRBV7-9 and TRBJ1-1): DTGVSQNPRHKITKRGQNVTFRCDPISEHNRLYWYRQTLGQGPEFLTYFQNEAQLEKSRLLSDRFSAERPKGSFSTLEIQRTEQGDSAMYLCASSLRDRNTEAFFGQGTRLTVV.